This T cell receptor (beta chain) was documented in a study of cytotoxic CD8 clonotypes in ibrutinib-treated CLL. The method was immunoSEQ multiplex PCR; TCRdb's version includes in-frame clones alone and lacks a portion of them. The sample lists more than 200,000 clones; 70% were seen once. V lost 7 bases and J 4 bases, leaving 13 bases between the germline ends. The CDR3 is 13 amino acids. The V gene's germline CDR1 is MNHEY and CDR2 SVGAGI. This clone was observed a few times. This specimen consisted of PBMCs, obtained after 24 months of ibrutinib treatment. The chain joins TRBV6-5 to TRBJ1-1; the D gene is possibly TRBD1 (6 bases). This sequence originates from a human donor with chronic lymphocytic leukemia. The CDR3 reads CASTQWGATEAFF. CDR3 sequence (DNA): TGTGCCAGCACCCAATGGGGGGCCACTGAAGCTTTCTTT.